The 17 T cell receptor beta chains given below trace back to one sample, sequenced in a study of spatial heterogeneity in lung cancer. Time point denoted: sample taken at primary tumor resection. Via MiXCR, TCRdb re-called the 5' RACE reads, giving one row per CDR3 protein. This table has more than 5,000 distinct CDR3 sequences, roughly an eighth appearing once. This sample comprised lung tissue, obtained at surgery. These receptors originate from a human donor with early-stage non-small cell lung cancer.

Within the sample, this clonotype is medium-sized. For a library built for alpha chains, this beta chain is a stray read; little rests on its size. The chain joins TRBV14 to TRBJ2-1; possibly TRBD2 for D (6 bases). The length of the CDR3 is 15 residues. The V and J ends lost 5 bases and 4 bases respectively, with 15 bases between them. Germline V gene sequence: CDR1 SGHDN, CDR2 FVKESK. The CDR3 DNA reads TGTGCCAGCAGCTTATATGAAAGCGGGTACAATGAGCAGTTCTTC. It translates to CASSLYESGYNEQFF.

This clonotype was counted at least ten times. A much larger clone lies one base from this, so it may be a read error. Since the library was made to target alpha chains, this beta chain is a stray read and its abundance is not meaningful. The V gene is TRBV20-1, the J gene TRBJ1-1; 10 bases align to TRBD1. The CDR3 is 13 amino acids. Trimming cost V 2 bases and J 4 bases; bases outside gene matches: 1. Germline V CDR1 and CDR2: DFQATT, SNEGSKA (reference sequence). Written as DNA, the CDR3 is TGCAGTGCTAGACGGACAGGGGGCACTGAAGCTTTCTTT. This translates into CSARRTGGTEAFF.

This clonotype qualifies as medium-sized (0.01 to 0.1%). This beta chain slipped into a library made for alpha chains as a stray read, so its size is not meaningful. The chain links TRBV6-6 to TRBJ2-2, with D tentatively TRBD1 or TRBD2 (6 bases each). Germline CDR1 MNHNY, CDR2 SVGAGI (reference sequence). This CDR3 region has 14 residues. The germline V and J ends were trimmed by 8 bases and 0 bases, with 10 bases remaining between them. CDR3 loop: CASGRTANTGELFF. In nucleotides, the CDR3 is TGTGCCAGCGGGAGGACAGCGAACACCGGGGAGCTGTTTTTT.

Ten or more counts support this clonotype. As an off-target read in a library built for alpha chains, this beta chain has a frequency of little significance. The chain joins TRBV7-2 to TRBJ2-7; D may be TRBD1 (6 bases). The CDR3 spans 13 residues. In germline, CDR1 is SGHTA, CDR2 FQGNSA. Trimming stripped 9 bases from V and 0 bases from J, with 12 bases between. CDR3 protein: CASRGGTSYEQYF. Here the CDR3 DNA reads TGTGCCAGTCGAGGGGGAACCTCCTACGAGCAGTACTTC.

This clonotype was detected ten times or more. Within a library made for alpha chains, this beta chain is off target, and its count is uninformative. V gene TRBV5-1 combines with J gene TRBJ2-1; TRBD1 is a possible D gene (6 bases). CDR3 length: 17 residues. Trimming removed 0 bases from V and 6 bases from J, with 19 bases in between. The germline V gene encodes CDR1 SGHRS and CDR2 YFSETQ. The CDR3 loop is CASSLGPDRPHRNEQFF. In nucleotides, the CDR3 is TGCGCCAGCAGCTTGGGTCCCGACAGGCCCCATCGCAATGAGCAGTTCTTC.

The sample holds many counts of this clonotype. Found in a library prepared for alpha chains, this beta chain is an off-target read, and its abundance has little meaning. V is TRBV20-1 and J is TRBJ2-3; 11 bases map to TRBD2. In germline, CDR1 is DFQATT, CDR2 SNEGSKA (reference sequence). This CDR3 has 14 amino acids. V lost 5 bases to trimming and J lost 1 base; unmatched junction nucleotides: 2. In DNA, the CDR3 is TGCAGTGCTCCGGGACTAGCGGGCACAGATACGCAGTATTTT. Its translation: CSAPGLAGTDTQYF.

This clonotype was recorded at least ten times. The library was designed around alpha chains, so this beta chain is a stray read whose abundance carries little weight. The rearrangement links TRBV7-9 to TRBJ2-6; 8 bases line up with TRBD1. The CDR3 extends over 17 amino acids. Germline V gene data show CDR1 as SEHNR and CDR2 as FQNEAQ (reference sequence). Losses at the gene ends were 5 bases for V and 3 bases for J; bases not matched to a gene: 9. CDR3 amino acids: CASSPLQGDGGANVLTF. The DNA for the CDR3 is TGTGCCAGCAGCCCGTTACAGGGGGACGGTGGGGCCAACGTCCTGACTTTC.

This clonotype was seen at least ten times. Being off target in a library aimed at alpha chains, this beta chain has a size of little meaning. The rearrangement links TRBV30 to TRBJ1-4; unclear D gene. Trimming removed 3 bases from V and 0 bases from J, with 14 bases in between. In germline, CDR1 is GTSNPN, CDR2 SVGIG (reference sequence). The CDR3 contains 16 residues. The CDR3 loop reads CAWSRSMLSTNEKLFF. As DNA, the CDR3 is TGTGCCTGGAGCCGATCAATGCTGTCAACTAATGAAAAACTGTTTTTT.

By proportion, this clonotype is medium-sized (0.01 to 0.1%). This beta chain represents an off-target read in a library built for alpha chains; its size is of limited meaning. The V call is TRBV6-1, the J call TRBJ2-3; 8 positions agree with TRBD2. The CDR3 extends over 15 amino acids. The ends lost 6 bases at V and 6 bases at J; junction bases unmatched: 11. Germline V gives CDR1 MNHNS, CDR2 SASEGT. CDR3 in DNA: TGTGCCAGCAGCCTCCGGGAGGGGGGCGTGGATACGCAGTATTTT. It codes for CASSLREGGVDTQYF.

This clonotype is deemed medium-sized. A library prepared for alpha chains yielded this beta chain as an off-target read; its size is of little meaning. V usage is TRBV11-1 and J usage is TRBJ2-1, with TRBD2 matching 10 bases. V was clipped by 5 bases and J by 10 bases; unmatched bases: 14. The CDR3 is made up of 16 amino acids. Germline loops: CDR1 SGHAT, CDR2 FQDESV (reference sequence). CDR3 loop: CASSPAAGGAPLEQFF. The CDR3 bases are TGTGCCAGCAGCCCTGCAGCGGGGGGGGCACCCCTCGAGCAGTTCTTC.

This clonotype was observed many times. As an off-target read in a library built for alpha chains, this beta chain has a frequency of little significance. This sequence joins TRBV20-1 and TRBJ1-1; 8 positions agree with TRBD1. This CDR3 has 14 amino acids. Per the germline V gene, CDR1 is DFQATT and CDR2 is SNEGSKA (reference sequence). V dropped 6 bases and J dropped 5; count of bases not matched to a gene: 11. CDR3 in DNA: TGCAGTGCCGGATCCGCGACAGGGGTGACTGAAGCTTTCTTT. As protein: CSAGSATGVTEAFF.

This clonotype was observed many times. This beta chain is a stray sequence in a library constructed for alpha chains; its clone size is not meaningful. The chain employs TRBV29-1 and TRBJ2-1, with TRBD1 as a possible D gene (5 bases). The germline gives CDR1 SQVTM, CDR2 ANQGSEA. V lost 8 bases and J 6 bases, leaving 17 bases between the germline ends. The CDR3 has 13 amino acids. The CDR3 reads CSYTGGRANEQFF. The CDR3, as DNA: TGCAGCTATACCGGTGGCAGGGCCAATGAGCAGTTCTTC.

Judged by abundance, this clonotype is large (0.1 to 1%). A library made for alpha chains picked up this beta chain off target, so its size means little. This chain connects TRBV7-2 to TRBJ2-7; possibly TRBD1 or TRBD2 for D (5 bases each). The CDR3 has 14 amino acids. Germline assignment: CDR1 SGHTA and CDR2 FQGNSA. Between the trimmed V and J ends, which lost 1 base and 3 bases, there was a span of 10 bases. The CDR3 reads CASSLGGTRYEQYF. DNA for the CDR3: TGTGCCAGCAGCTTAGGGGGGACCCGCTACGAGCAGTACTTC.

This clonotype was observed at least ten times. Being off target in a library aimed at alpha chains, this beta chain has a size of little meaning. The genes are TRBV3-1 and TRBJ1-6, with D uncertain. The CDR3 runs to 14 residues. The germline V gene encodes CDR1 LGHDT and CDR2 YNNKEL (reference sequence). V gave up 0 bases and J gave up 14 bases, with 14 bases separating them. The CDR3 protein is CASSQEIPRSTLHF. The CDR3 nucleotides are TGTGCCAGCAGCCAAGAGATTCCGCGCAGTACCCTCCACTTT.

This clonotype qualifies as medium-sized (0.01 to 0.1%). Being off target in a library aimed at alpha chains, this beta chain has a size of little meaning. The chain couples TRBV7-2 to TRBJ2-1; possibly TRBD1 for D (7 bases). Germline CDR1 SGHTA, CDR2 FQGNSA. The CDR3 length is 15 residues. The V end was cut by 2 bases, the J end by 7 bases, with 15 bases between. CDR3 region: CASSLRMTGRNEQFF. CDR3 nucleotide sequence: TGTGCCAGCAGCTTAAGAATGACAGGGAGGAATGAGCAGTTCTTC.

By sample fraction, this clonotype is medium-sized (0.01 to 0.1%). This beta chain turned up in a library designed for alpha chains; as an off-target read, its abundance says little. The J gene is TRBJ1-1, the V gene TRBV3-1; unclear D gene. The CDR3 contains 14 residues. Germline lookup yields CDR1 LGHDT and CDR2 YNNKEL (reference sequence). The V end was cut by 1 base, the J end by 1 base, with 7 bases between. The CDR3 nucleotides are TGTGCCAGCAGCCAAGCTCTGGCGAACACTGAAGCTTTCTTT. Translation: CASSQALANTEAFF.

This clonotype came up many times. Within a library made for alpha chains, this beta chain is off target, and its count is uninformative. The chain is built from TRBV6-1 and TRBJ2-2; no reliable D call. Between the trimmed V and J ends, which lost 3 bases and 1 base, there was a span of 6 bases. CDR1 is MNHNS and CDR2 is SASEGT in the germline V gene. The CDR3 has 14 residues. CDR3 DNA sequence: TGTGCCAGCAGTGAGCGACAGAACACCGGGGAGCTGTTTTTT. Translating it yields CASSERQNTGELFF.